This T cell receptor beta chain was recorded in a study of early T cells in non-severe SARS-CoV-2 infection. As for the study in general: Sequencing input comprised bulk RNA from unsorted whole blood; chain pairing was not available. The study's findings and limits: Private and CD4 specificities were missed by VDJdb matching, skewed to anti-spike CD8.

Per germline, CDR1 SGHTA and CDR2 FQGNSA. The CDR3 runs 14 residues. V lost 5 bases and J lost 7, with 17 bases in between. Individual cDNA molecules each received unique molecular identifiers attached to them. TCRdb re-derived calls from the 5' RACE reads in MiXCR, one entry per CDR3 protein. Of about 42,000 distinct CDR3 sequences detected, approximately 7.1% appear once; the ten largest clones hold approximately 5%. This clonotype showed up many times. Antigen specificity is unknown. The sample comprised whole blood. The V call is TRBV7-2, the J call TRBJ1-2, with D possibly TRBD1 on 5 matching bases. The receptor comes from an adult who was a healthcare worker with PCR-confirmed SARS-CoV-2 infection or an uninfected control (not recorded which). In DNA form, the CDR3 reads TGTGCCAGCAGCGCAACAGGAGTAGTCGGTGGCTACACCTTC. Translation: CASSATGVVGGYTF.